This entry features one T cell receptor beta chain sequence. The data were obtained in a study of blood T cell repertoires in COVID-19. Study overall: COVID-19 samples collected from the United States, Italy and Spain covered acute and convalescent phases. T cells, B-cell-depleted T cells, or PBMCs supplied cDNA or gDNA.

CDR1 and CDR2 from the germline V gene are MDHEN and SYDVKM. This CDR3 is 13 amino acids long. V lost 2 bases to trimming and J lost 2 bases, with 7 bases between them. The table came from immunoSEQ multiplex PCR; TCRdb's copy has only in-frame clones and leaves some out. The sample holds 310,000 or so clones; 90% are singletons and the top ten take about 1.8%. The chain joins TRBV28 to TRBJ2-7, with D perhaps TRBD1 (6 bases). The receptor was isolated from a woman aged 18-29 years with acute COVID-19. The source material was PBMCs or T cells enriched from blood (not recorded which). The CDR3 is CASSLQGPYEQYF. The DNA of the CDR3 is TGTGCCAGCAGTTTACAGGGGCCCTACGAGCAGTACTTC.